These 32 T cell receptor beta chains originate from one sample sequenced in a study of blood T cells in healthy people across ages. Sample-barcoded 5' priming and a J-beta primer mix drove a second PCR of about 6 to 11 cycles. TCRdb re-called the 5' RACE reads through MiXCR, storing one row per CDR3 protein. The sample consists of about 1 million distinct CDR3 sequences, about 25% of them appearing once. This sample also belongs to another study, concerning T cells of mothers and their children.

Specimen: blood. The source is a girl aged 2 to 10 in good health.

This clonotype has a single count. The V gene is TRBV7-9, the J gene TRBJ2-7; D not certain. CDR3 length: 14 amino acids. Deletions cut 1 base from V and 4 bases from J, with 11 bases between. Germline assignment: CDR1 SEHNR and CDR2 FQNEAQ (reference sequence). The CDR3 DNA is TGTGCCAGCAGCTTAGTTATGATCCCATACGAGCAGTACTTC. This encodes CASSLVMIPYEQYF.

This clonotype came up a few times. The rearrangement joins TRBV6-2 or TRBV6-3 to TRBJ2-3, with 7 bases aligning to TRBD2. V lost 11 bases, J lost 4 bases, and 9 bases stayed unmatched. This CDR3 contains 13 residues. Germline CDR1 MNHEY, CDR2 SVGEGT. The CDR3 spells CAGARTRSDTQYF. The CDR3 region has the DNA TGTGCCGGGGCGAGGACTAGGTCAGATACGCAGTATTTT.

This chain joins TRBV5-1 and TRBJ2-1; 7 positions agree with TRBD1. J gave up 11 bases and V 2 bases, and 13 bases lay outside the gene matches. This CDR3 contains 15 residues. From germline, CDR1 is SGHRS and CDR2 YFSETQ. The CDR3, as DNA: TGCGCCAGCAGCTTAACAGGGGCCCCACCGTTCAAGCAGTTCTTC. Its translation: CASSLTGAPPFKQFF.

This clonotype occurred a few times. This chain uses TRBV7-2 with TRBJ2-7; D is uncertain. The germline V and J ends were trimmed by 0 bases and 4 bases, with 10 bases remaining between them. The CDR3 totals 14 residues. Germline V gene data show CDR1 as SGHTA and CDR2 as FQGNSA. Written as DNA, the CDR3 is TGTGCCAGCAGCTTAGCGCTGCTCATGTACGAGCAGTACTTC. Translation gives CASSLALLMYEQYF.

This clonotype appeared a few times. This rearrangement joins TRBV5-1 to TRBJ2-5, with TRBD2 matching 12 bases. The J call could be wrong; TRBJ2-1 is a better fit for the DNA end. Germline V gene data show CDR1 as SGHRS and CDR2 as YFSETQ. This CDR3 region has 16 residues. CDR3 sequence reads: CASRFARTSGNNEQFF. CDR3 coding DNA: TGCGCCAGCAGATTCGCCCGGACTAGCGGGAACAATGAGCAGTTCTTC.

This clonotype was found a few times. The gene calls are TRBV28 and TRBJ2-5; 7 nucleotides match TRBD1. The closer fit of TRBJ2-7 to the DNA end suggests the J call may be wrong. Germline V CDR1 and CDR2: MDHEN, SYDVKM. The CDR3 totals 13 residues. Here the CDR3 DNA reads TGTGCCAGCACCCAGGGACAGCAATACGAGCAGTACTTC. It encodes CASTQGQQYEQYF.

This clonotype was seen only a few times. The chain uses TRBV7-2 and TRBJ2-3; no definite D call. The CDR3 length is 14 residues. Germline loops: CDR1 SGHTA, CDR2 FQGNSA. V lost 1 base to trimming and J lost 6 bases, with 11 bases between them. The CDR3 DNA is TGTGCCAGCAGCTTAGAATGGGTCATGGATACGCAGTATTTT. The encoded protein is CASSLEWVMDTQYF.

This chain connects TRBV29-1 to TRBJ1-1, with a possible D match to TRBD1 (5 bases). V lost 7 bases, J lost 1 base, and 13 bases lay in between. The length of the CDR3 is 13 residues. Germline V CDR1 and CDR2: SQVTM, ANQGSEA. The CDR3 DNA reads TGCAGCGGCTCTCTCGGACAGAACACTGAAGCTTTCTTT. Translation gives CSGSLGQNTEAFF.

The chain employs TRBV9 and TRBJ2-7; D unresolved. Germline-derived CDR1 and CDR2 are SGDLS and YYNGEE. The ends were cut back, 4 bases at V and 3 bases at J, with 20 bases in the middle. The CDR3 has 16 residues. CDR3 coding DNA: TGTGCCAGCAGCCCCCAGGACGGATCTTTAGGCTACGAGCAGTACTTC. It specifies CASSPQDGSLGYEQYF. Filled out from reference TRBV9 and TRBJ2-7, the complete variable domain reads DSGVTQTPKHLITATGQRVTLRCSPRSGDLSVYWYQQSLDQGLQFLIQYYNGEERAKGNILERFSAQQFPDLHSELNLSSLELGDSALYFCASSPQDGSLGYEQYFGPGTRLTVT.

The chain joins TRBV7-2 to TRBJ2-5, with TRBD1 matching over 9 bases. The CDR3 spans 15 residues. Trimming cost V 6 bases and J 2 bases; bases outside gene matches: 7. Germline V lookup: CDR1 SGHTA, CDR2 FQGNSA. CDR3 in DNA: TGTGCCAGCAGAAAAAAGACAGGGGGACAAGAGACCCAGTACTTC. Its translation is CASRKKTGGQETQYF.

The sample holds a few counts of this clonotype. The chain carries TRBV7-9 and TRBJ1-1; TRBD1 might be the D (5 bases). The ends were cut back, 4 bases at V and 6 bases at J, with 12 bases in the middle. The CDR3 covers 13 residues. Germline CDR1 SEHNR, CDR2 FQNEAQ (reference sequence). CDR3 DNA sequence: TGTGCCAGCAGCTCCTGGGGGGGATCTGAAGCTTTCTTT. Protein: CASSSWGGSEAFF.

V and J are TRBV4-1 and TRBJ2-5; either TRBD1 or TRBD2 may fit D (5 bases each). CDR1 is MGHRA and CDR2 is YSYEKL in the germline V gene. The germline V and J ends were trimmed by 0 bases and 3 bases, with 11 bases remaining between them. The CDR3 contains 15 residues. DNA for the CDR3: TGCGCCAGCAGCCAAGATTACAGGCGGGAAGAGACCCAGTACTTC. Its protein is CASSQDYRREETQYF.

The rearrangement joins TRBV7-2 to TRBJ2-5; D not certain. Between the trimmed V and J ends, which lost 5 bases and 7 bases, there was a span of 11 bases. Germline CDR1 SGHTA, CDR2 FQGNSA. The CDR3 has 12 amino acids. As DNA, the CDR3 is TGTGCCAGCAGCCTACACCCGAGGACCCAGTACTTC. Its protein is CASSLHPRTQYF.

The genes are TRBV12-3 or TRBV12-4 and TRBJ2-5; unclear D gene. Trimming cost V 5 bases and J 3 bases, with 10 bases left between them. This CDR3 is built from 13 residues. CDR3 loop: CASSPPAEETQYF. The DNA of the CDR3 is TGTGCCAGCAGTCCACCGGCGGAAGAGACCCAGTACTTC.

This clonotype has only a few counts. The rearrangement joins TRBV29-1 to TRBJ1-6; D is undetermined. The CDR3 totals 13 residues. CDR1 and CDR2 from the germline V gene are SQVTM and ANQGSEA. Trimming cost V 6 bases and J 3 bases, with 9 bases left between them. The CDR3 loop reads CSVLVGYNSPLHF. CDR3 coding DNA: TGCAGCGTGTTAGTAGGCTATAATTCACCCCTCCACTTT. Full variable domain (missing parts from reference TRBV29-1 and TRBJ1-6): SAVISQKPSRDICQRGTSLTIQCQVDSQVTMMFWYRQQPGQSLTLIATANQGSEATYESGFVIDKFPISRPNLTFSTLTVSNMSPEDSSIYLCSVLVGYNSPLHFGNGTRLTVT.

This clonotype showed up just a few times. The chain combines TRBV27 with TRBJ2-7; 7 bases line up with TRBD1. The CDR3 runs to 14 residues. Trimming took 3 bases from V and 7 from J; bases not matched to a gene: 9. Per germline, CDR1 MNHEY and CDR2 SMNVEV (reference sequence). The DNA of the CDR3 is TGTGCCAGCAGTTTCGACAGGGAAGTTGGAGAGCAGTACTTC. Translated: CASSFDREVGEQYF.

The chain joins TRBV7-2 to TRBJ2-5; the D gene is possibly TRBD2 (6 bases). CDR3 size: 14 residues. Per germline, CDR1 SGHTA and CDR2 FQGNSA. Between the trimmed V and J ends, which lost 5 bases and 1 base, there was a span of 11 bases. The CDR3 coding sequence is TGTGCCAGCAGCCCCCGGGGGTCCCAAGAGACCCAGTACTTC. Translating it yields CASSPRGSQETQYF.

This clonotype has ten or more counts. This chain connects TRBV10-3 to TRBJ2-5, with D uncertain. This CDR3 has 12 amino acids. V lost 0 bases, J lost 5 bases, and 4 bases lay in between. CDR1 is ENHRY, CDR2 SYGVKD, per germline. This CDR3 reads CAISESRETQYF. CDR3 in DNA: TGTGCCATCAGTGAGTCTCGGGAGACCCAGTACTTC.

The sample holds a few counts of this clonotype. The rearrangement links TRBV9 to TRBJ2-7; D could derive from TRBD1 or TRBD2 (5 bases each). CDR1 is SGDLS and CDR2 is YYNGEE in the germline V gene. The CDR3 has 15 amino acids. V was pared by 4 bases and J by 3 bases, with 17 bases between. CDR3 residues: CASSPEGLELYEQYF. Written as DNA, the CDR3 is TGTGCCAGCAGCCCCGAGGGGCTAGAACTCTACGAGCAGTACTTC. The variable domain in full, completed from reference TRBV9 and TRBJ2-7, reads DSGVTQTPKHLITATGQRVTLRCSPRSGDLSVYWYQQSLDQGLQFLIQYYNGEERAKGNILERFSAQQFPDLHSELNLSSLELGDSALYFCASSPEGLELYEQYFGPGTRLTVT.

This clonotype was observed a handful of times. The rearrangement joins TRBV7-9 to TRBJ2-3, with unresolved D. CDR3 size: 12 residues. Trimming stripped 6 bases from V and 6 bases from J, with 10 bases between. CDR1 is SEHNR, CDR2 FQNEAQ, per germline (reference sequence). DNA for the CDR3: TGTGCCAGCAGGCCGAGTCAGGATACGCAGTATTTT. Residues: CASRPSQDTQYF.

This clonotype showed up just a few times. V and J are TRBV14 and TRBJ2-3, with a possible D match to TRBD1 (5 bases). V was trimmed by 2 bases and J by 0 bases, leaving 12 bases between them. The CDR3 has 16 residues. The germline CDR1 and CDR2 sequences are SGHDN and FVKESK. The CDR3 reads CASSQLDISSTDTQYF. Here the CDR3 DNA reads TGTGCCAGCAGCCAATTGGACATCTCTAGCACAGATACGCAGTATTTT. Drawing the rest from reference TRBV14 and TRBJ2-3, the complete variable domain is EAGVTQFPSHSVIEKGQTVTLRCDPISGHDNLYWYRRVMGKEIKFLLHFVKESKQDESGMPNNRFLAERTGGTYSTLKVQPAELEDSGVYFCASSQLDISSTDTQYFGPGTRLTVL.

CDR3 protein: CASSLAGRLEETQYF. DNA for the CDR3: TGTGCCAGCAGCCTCGCCGGCCGGCTGGAAGAGACCCAGTACTTC. The V call is TRBV7-9, the J call TRBJ2-5; no definite D call. The CDR3 is 15 amino acids. With 5 bases removed from V and 3 bases from J, the gap between germline ends came to 16 bases. From germline, CDR1 is SEHNR and CDR2 FQNEAQ (reference sequence).

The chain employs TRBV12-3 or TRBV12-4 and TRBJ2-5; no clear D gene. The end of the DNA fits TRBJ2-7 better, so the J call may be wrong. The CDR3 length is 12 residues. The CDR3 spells CASSLGRVEQYF. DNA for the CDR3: TGTGCCAGCAGTTTAGGTCGGGTCGAGCAGTACTTC.

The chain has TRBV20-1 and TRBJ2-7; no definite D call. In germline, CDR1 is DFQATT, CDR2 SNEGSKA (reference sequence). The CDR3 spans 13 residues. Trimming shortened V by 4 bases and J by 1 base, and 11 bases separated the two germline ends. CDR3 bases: TGCAGTGCTATGAACATGAGATCCTACGAGCAGTACTTC. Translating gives CSAMNMRSYEQYF.

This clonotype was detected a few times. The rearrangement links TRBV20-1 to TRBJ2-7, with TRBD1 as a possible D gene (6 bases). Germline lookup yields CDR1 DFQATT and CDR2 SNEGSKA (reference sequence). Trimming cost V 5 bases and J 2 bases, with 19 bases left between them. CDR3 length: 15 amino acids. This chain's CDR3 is CSARSQGLFPYEQYF. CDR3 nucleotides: TGCAGTGCTCGGTCACAGGGTCTATTTCCCTACGAGCAGTACTTC.

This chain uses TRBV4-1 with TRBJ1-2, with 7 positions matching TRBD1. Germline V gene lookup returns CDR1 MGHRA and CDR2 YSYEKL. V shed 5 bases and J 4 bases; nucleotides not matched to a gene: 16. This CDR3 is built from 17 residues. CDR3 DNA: TGCGCCAGCAGCGTATCCGGGACAGCGAGTATTAGCTATGGCTACACCTTC. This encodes CASSVSGTASISYGYTF.

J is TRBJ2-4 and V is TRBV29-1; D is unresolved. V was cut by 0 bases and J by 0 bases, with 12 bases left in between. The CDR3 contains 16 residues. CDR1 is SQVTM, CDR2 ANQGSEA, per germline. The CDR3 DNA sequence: TGCAGCGTTGAAGAGGTAGGGTTCCGAGCCAAAAACATTCAGTACTTC. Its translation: CSVEEVGFRAKNIQYF.

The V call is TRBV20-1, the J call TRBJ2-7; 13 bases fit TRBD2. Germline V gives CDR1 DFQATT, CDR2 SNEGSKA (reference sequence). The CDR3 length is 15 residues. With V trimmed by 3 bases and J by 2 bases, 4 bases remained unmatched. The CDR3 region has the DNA TGCAGTGCTAGGAAAGGGACTAGCGGGGCCTACGAGCAGTACTTC. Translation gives CSARKGTSGAYEQYF.

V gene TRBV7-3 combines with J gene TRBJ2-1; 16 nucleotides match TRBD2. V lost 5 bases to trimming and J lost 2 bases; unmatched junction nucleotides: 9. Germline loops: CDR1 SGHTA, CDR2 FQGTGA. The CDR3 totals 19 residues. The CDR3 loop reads CASSAPGTSGGAAYNEQFF. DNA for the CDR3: TGTGCCAGCAGCGCTCCCGGGACTAGCGGGGGGGCCGCCTACAATGAGCAGTTCTTC.

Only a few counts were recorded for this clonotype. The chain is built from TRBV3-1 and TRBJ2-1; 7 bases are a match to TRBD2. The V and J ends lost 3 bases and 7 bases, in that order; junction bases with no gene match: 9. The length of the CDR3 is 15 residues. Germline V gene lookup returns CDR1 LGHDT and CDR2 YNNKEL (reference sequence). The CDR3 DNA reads TGTGCCAGCAGCCATCAACAGCGGGAAATAAATGAGCAGTTCTTC. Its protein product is CASSHQQREINEQFF.

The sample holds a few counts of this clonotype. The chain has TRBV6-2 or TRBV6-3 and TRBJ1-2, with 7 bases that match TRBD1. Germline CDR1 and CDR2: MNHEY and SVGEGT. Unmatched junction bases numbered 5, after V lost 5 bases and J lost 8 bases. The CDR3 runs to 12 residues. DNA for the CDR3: TGTGCCAGCAGTAGAGGGGGCACGGGCTACACCTTC. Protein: CASSRGGTGYTF.

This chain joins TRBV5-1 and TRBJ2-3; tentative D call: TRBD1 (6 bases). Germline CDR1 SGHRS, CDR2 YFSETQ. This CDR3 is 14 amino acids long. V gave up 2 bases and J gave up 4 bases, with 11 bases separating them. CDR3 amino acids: CASSLWGQADTQYF. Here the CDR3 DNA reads TGCGCCAGCAGCTTATGGGGGCAGGCAGATACGCAGTATTTT. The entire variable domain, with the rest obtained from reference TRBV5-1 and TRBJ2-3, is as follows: KAGVTQTPRYLIKTRGQQVTLSCSPISGHRSVSWYQQTPGQGLQFLFEYFSETQRNKGNFPGRFSGRQFSNSRSEMNVSTLELGDSALYLCASSLWGQADTQYFGPGTRLTVL.